This entry lists 3 T cell receptor beta chains sequenced from one sample in a study of blood T cell repertoires in COVID-19. TCRdb keeps only in-frame clones here, not all; method: immunoSEQ multiplex PCR. The sample has about 88,000 clones, over 75% seen once. Material: peripheral blood. Receptors originate from a woman older than 75 with acute or convalescent COVID-19.

This chain connects TRBV28 to TRBJ1-2; possible D gene TRBD1, 5 bases. Germline CDR1 is MDHEN and CDR2 is SYDVKM. The V end was cut by 5 bases, the J end by 9 bases, with 25 bases between. This CDR3 spans 16 amino acids. This CDR3 reads CASSVYHSGTGGSYTF. The CDR3 bases are TGTGCCAGCAGTGTGTATCACTCCGGGACGGGGGGGAGCTACACCTTC.

The chain is built from TRBV5-1 and TRBJ1-2; no reliable D call. The CDR3 contains 14 residues. Germline CDR1 reads SGHRS; CDR2 reads YFSETQ. The V end lost 0 bases, the J end lost 4 bases, and 10 bases lay between the germline ends. CDR3 DNA sequence: TGCGCCAGCAGCTTGGAGGCGGCCGGCTATGGCTACACCTTC. This codes for CASSLEAAGYGYTF.

The chain employs TRBV28 and TRBJ2-5; possible D gene TRBD1, 6 bases. Germline values: CDR1 MDHEN, CDR2 SYDVKM. V lost 6 bases to trimming and J lost 5 bases, with 19 bases between them. The CDR3 runs 15 residues. The DNA of the CDR3 is TGTGCCAGCAGCCCCCTGGGGGCCCAGGGGGAGACCCAGTACTTC. This translates into CASSPLGAQGETQYF.